This T cell receptor (beta chain) emerged from a study of human T cells and chemical hapten exposure. Broader study findings: Significantly more large CDR3 similarity clusters were formed by expanded TCRs than by controls.

It was the library that attached unique molecular identifiers to individual cDNA molecules. MiXCR was run by TCRdb on the RACE reads, yielding one entry per CDR3 protein. The table shows a few hundred thousand distinct CDR3 sequences, with 7.5% to 10% occurring only once. With regard to this clonotype: Its antigen is undetermined.

Trimming pared 6 bases from V and 0 bases from J, leaving 12 bases between. The CDR3 is 15 amino acids. In germline, CDR1 is SNHLY, CDR2 FYNNEI. Time point indicated: pre-sensitization, week 0. This sample's treatment: therapeutic diphenylcyclopropenone sensitization with weekly scalp DPC. The input for sequencing was whole blood, taken in connection with sensitization to the hapten diphenylcyclopropenone (DPC). This TCR derives from a woman aged 35 to 49 with alopecia areata. Some clones in this sample may be carry-over from other donors' samples. The V call is TRBV2, the J call TRBJ1-3, with D possibly TRBD1 on 5 matching bases. The DNA for the CDR3 is TGTGCCAGCAGCCTGACAGCCCTCTCTGGAAACACCATATATTTT. Encoded protein: CASSLTALSGNTIYF.